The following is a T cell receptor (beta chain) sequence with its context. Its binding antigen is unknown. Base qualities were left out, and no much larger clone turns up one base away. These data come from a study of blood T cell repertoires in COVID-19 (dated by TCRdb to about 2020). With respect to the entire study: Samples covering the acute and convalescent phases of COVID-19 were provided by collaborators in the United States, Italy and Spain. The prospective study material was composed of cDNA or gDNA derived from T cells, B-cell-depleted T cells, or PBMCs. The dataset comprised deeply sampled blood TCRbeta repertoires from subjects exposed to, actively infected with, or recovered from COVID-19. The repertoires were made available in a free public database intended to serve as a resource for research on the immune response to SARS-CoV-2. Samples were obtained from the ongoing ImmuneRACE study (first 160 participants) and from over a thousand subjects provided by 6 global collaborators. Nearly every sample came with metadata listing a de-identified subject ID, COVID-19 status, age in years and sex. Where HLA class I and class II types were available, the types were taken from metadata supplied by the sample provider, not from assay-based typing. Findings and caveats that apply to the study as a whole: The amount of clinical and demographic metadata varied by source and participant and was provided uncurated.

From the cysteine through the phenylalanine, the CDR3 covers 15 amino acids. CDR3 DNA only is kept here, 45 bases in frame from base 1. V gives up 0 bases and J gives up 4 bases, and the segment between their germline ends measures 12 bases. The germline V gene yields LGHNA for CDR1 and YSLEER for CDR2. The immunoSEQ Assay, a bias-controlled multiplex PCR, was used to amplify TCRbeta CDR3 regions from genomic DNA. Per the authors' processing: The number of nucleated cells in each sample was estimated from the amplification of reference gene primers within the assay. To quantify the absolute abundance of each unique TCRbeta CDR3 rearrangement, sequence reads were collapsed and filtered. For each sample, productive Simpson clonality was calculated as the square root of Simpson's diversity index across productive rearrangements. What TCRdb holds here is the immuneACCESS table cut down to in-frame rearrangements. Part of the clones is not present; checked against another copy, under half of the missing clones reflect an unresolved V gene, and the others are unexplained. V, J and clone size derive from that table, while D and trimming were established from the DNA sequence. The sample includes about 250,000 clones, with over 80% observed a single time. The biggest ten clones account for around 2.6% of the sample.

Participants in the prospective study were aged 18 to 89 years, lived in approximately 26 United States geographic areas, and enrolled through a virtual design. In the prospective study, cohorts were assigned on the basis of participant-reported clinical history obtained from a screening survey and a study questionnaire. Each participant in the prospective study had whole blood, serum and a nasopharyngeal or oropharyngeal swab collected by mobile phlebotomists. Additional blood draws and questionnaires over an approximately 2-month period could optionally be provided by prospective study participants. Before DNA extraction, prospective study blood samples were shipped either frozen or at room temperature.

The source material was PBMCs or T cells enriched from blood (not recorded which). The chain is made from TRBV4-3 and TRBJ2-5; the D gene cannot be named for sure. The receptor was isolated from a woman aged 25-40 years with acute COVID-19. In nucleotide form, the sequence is TGCGCCAGCAGCCAAGATGCAGGCCCTCGAGAGACCCAGTACTTC. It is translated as CASSQDAGPRETQYF.